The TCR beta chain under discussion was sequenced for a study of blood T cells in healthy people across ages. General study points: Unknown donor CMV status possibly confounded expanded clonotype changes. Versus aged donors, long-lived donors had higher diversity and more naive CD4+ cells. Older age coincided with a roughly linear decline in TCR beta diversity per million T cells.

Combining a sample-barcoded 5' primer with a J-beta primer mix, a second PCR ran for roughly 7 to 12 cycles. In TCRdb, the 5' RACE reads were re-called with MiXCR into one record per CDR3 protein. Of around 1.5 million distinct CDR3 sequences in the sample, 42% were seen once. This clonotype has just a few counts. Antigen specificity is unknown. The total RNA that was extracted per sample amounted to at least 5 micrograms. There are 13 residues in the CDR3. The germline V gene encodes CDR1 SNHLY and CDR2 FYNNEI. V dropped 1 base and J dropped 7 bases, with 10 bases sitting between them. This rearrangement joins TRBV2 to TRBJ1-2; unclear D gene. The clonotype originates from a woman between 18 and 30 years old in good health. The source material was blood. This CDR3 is CASSEGQRGGYTF. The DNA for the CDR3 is TGTGCCAGCAGTGAAGGTCAGCGGGGTGGCTACACCTTC. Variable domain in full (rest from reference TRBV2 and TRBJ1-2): EPEVTQTPSHQVTQMGQEVILRCVPISNHLYFYWYRQILGQKVEFLVSFYNNEISEKSEIFDDQFSVERPDGSNFTLKIRSTKLEDSAMYFCASSEGQRGGYTFGSGTRLTVV.